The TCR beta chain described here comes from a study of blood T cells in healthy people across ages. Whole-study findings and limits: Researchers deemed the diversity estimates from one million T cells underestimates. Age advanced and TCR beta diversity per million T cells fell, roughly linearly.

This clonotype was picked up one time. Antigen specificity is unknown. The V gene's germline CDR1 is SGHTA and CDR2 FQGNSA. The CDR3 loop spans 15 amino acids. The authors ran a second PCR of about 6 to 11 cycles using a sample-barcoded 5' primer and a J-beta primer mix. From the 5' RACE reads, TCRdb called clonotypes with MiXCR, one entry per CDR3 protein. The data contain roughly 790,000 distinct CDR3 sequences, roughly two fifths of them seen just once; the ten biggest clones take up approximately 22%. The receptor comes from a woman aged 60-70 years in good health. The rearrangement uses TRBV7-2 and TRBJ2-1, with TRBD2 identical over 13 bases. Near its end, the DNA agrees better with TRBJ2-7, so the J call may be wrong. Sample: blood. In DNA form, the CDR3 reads TGTGCCAGCAGCATATGGACTAGCGGGGGCAATGAGCAGTACTTC. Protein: CASSIWTSGGNEQYF.